The present T cell receptor beta chain was sequenced within a study of chemoradiotherapy in HPV16-positive cancers. Overall study results and limits: HPV-specific T cells were functionally defined from only two HPV16-positive patients. Candidate HPV-specific clones and E7-related TCR motifs grew in tumor during treatment.

Only in-frame clones appear in the TCRdb table, and some are missing; sequencing was by immunoSEQ multiplex PCR. The sample carries roughly 8,300 clones, approximately 77% recorded once. Germline V gives CDR1 SQVTM, CDR2 ANQGSEA. The CDR3 contains 14 residues. V lost 7 bases to trimming and J lost 4 bases; unmatched junction nucleotides: 9. In its sample, this clone was seen once. What it recognizes is unknown. The sample in question was tumor tissue, obtained from a patient who underwent chemoradiotherapy. This sequence joins TRBV29-1 and TRBJ1-5, with 8 bases matching TRBD1. The TCR originated in a human donor with HPV-associated anogenital cancer. The CDR3, as DNA: TGCAGCGCTGGTGCAGGGGGCGGTAATCAGCCCCAGCATTTT. It is translated as CSAGAGGGNQPQHF.